This is a list of T cell receptor beta chains from one sample in a study of T cell responses to AZD1222 COVID-19 vaccine. The protocol was immunoSEQ multiplex PCR, while the TCRdb copy is restricted to in-frame clones and leaves out a portion. This sample has 35,000 to 50,000 clones, with about 91% found just once. Source: peripheral blood, taken 28 days after the second AZD1222 dose. The source of these receptors is an adult who received the AZD1222 COVID-19 vaccine. The CDR3 runs from the conserved cysteine through the conserved F or W. Each record gives: D gene, V gene, clone size, J gene, CDR3 protein, CDR3 DNA. D genes are given only for firm matches. For some rows the clone size is stated as once, few or many, or as a class when expanded; others skip it.

D gene: -; V gene: TRBV7-2; clone size: -; J gene: TRBJ2-1; CDR3 protein: CASSSSGTRWNEQFF; CDR3 DNA: TGTGCCAGCAGCTCTTCCGGGACTCGGTGGAATGAGCAGTTCTTC
D gene: TRBD2; V gene: TRBV29-1; clone size: -; J gene: TRBJ2-3; CDR3 protein: CSGTSGATDTQYF; CDR3 DNA: TGCAGCGGGACTAGCGGGGCCACAGATACGCAGTATTTT
D gene: -; V gene: TRBV29-1; clone size: -; J gene: TRBJ1-4; CDR3 protein: CSAGLGPNEKLFF; CDR3 DNA: TGCAGCGCCGGCCTAGGCCCTAATGAAAAACTGTTTTTT
D gene: -; V gene: TRBV19; clone size: -; J gene: TRBJ1-1; CDR3 protein: CASSLSGVGGYTEAFF; CDR3 DNA: TGTGCCAGTAGTTTGTCTGGAGTTGGGGGGTACACTGAAGCTTTCTTT
D gene: -; V gene: TRBV5-1; clone size: once; J gene: TRBJ1-1; CDR3 protein: CASSLGVETEAFF; CDR3 DNA: TGCGCCAGCAGCTTGGGGGTAGAGACTGAAGCTTTCTTT
D gene: TRBD2; V gene: TRBV6-2/TRBV6-3; clone size: -; J gene: TRBJ2-3; CDR3 protein: CASSTSLAGVVTDTQYF; CDR3 DNA: TGTGCCAGCAGTACCTCCTTAGCGGGAGTGGTCACAGATACGCAGTATTTT
D gene: TRBD1; V gene: TRBV7-8; clone size: -; J gene: TRBJ1-1; CDR3 protein: CASSPRQGMTEAFF; CDR3 DNA: TGTGCCAGCAGCCCCCGACAGGGGATGACTGAAGCTTTCTTT
D gene: -; V gene: TRBV12-3/TRBV12-4; clone size: -; J gene: TRBJ1-3; CDR3 protein: CASSSGNTIYF; CDR3 DNA: TGTGCCAGCAGTTCGGGAAACACCATATATTTT
D gene: TRBD1; V gene: TRBV19; clone size: -; J gene: TRBJ1-2; CDR3 protein: CASRGRGRDYGYTF; CDR3 DNA: TGTGCCAGTAGGGGGAGGGGGCGCGACTATGGCTACACCTTC
D gene: TRBD2; V gene: TRBV7-2; clone size: few; J gene: TRBJ2-7; CDR3 protein: CASSLARVTSGLDEQYF; CDR3 DNA: TGTGCCAGCAGCTTAGCCCGGGTGACTAGCGGCCTGGACGAGCAGTACTTC
D gene: -; V gene: TRBV19; clone size: -; J gene: TRBJ1-6; CDR3 protein: CASSKGSSDSPLHF; CDR3 DNA: TGTGCCAGTAGTAAGGGGAGTTCGGATTCACCCCTCCACTTT
D gene: TRBD1; V gene: TRBV2; clone size: -; J gene: TRBJ1-1; CDR3 protein: CASRRTGGLNTEAFF; CDR3 DNA: TGTGCCAGCAGGAGGACAGGGGGGCTGAACACTGAAGCTTTCTTT